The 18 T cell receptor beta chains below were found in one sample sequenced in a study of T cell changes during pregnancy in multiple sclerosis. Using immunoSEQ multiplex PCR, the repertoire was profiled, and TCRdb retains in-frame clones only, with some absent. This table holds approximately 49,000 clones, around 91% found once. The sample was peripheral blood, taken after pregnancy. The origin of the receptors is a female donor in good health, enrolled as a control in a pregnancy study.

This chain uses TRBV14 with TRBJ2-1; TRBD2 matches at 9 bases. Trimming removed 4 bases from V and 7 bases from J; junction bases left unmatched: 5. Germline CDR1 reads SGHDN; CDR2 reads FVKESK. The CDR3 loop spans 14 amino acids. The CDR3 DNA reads TGTGCCAGCAGCCTAGCGGGAGCTGTAAATGAGCAGTTCTTC. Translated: CASSLAGAVNEQFF.

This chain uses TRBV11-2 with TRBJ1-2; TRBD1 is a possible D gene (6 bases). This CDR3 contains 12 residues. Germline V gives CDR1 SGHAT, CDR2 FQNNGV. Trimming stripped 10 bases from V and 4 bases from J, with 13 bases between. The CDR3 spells CAITDSRYGYTF. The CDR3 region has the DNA TGTGCCATAACGGACAGTCGCTATGGCTACACCTTC.

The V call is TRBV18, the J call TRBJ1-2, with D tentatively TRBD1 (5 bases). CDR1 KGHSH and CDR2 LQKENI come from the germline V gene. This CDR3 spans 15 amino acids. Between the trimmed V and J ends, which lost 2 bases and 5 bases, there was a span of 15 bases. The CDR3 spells CASSPRAQENYGYTF. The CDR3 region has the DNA TGTGCCAGCTCACCAAGGGCACAGGAGAATTATGGCTACACCTTC. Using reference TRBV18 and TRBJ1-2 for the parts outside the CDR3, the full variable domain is NAGVMQNPRHLVRRRGQEARLRCSPMKGHSHVYWYRQLPEEGLKFMVYLQKENIIDESGMPKERFSAEFPKEGPSILRIQQVVRGDSAAYFCASSPRAQENYGYTFGSGTRLTVV.

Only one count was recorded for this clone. Here the CDR3 reads CASSYSPGMNTEAFF. The CDR3 bases are TGTGCCAGCAGTTACTCACCGGGGATGAACACTGAAGCTTTCTTT. The chain employs TRBV6-5 and TRBJ1-1; D is unresolved. CDR1 is MNHEY and CDR2 is SVGAGI in the germline V gene. Between the trimmed V and J ends, which lost 0 bases and 0 bases, there was a span of 8 bases. The CDR3 contains 15 residues.

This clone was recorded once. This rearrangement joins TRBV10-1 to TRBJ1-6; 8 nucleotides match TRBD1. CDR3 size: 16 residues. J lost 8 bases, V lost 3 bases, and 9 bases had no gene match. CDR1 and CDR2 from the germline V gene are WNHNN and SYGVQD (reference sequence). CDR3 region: CASSDGTGPVDSPLHF. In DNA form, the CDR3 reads TGCGCCAGCAGTGACGGGACAGGCCCTGTGGATTCACCCCTCCACTTT.

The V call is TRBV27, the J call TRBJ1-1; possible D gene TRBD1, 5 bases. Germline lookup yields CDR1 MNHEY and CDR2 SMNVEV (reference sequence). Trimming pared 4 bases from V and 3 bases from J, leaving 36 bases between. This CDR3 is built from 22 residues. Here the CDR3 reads CASSSNPGPRTGGAGLDTEAFF. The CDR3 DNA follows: TGTGCCAGCAGTTCGAACCCGGGACCACGGACCGGGGGAGCGGGCTTGGACACTGAAGCTTTCTTT.

The CDR3 sequence is CASSPRGGAGANVLTF. Here the CDR3 DNA reads TGCGCCAGCAGTCCCCGAGGAGGGGCTGGGGCCAACGTCCTGACTTTC. The rearrangement joins TRBV23-1 to TRBJ2-6; D may be TRBD2 (6 bases). TRBV23-1 is reported as an ORF; its role is uncertain. The length of the CDR3 is 16 residues. The V and J ends lost 4 bases and 2 bases respectively, with 12 bases between them.

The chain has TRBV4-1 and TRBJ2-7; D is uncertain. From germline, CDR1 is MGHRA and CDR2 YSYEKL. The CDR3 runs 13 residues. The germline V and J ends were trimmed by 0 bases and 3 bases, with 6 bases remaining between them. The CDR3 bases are TGCGCCAGCAGCCAAGATAACAGCTACGAGCAGTACTTC. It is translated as CASSQDNSYEQYF.

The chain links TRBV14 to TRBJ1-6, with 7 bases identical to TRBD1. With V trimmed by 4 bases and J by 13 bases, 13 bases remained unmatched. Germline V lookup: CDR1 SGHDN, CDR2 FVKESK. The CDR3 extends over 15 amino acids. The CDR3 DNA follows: TGTGCCAGCAGCCTCCGACAGGGATATTCGGGTCCCCTCCACTTT. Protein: CASSLRQGYSGPLHF. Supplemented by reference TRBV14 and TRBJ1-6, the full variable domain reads EAGVTQFPSHSVIEKGQTVTLRCDPISGHDNLYWYRRVMGKEIKFLLHFVKESKQDESGMPNNRFLAERTGGTYSTLKVQPAELEDSGVYFCASSLRQGYSGPLHFGNGTRLTVT.

CDR3 sequence reads: CASSPSGRALDEQFF. DNA of the CDR3: TGTGCCAGCAGCCCCAGCGGGAGGGCCCTAGATGAGCAGTTCTTC. V is TRBV6-6 and J is TRBJ2-1; 10 bases agree with TRBD2. This CDR3 region has 15 residues. Looked up from germline, CDR1 is MNHNY and CDR2 is SVGAGI (reference sequence). J was trimmed by 8 bases and V by 6 bases; bases with no gene match: 10.

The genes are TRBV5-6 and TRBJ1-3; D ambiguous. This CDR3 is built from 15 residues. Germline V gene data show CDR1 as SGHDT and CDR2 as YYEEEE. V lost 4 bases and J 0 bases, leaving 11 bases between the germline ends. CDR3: CASSQRELSGNTIYF. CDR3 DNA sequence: TGTGCCAGCAGCCAAAGGGAGCTCTCTGGAAACACCATATATTTT.

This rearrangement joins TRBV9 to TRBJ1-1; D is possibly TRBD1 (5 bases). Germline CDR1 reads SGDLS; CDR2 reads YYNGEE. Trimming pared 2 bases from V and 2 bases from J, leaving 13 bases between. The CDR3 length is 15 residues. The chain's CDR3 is CASSVVDSLNTEAFF. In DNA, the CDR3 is TGTGCCAGCAGCGTCGTTGACAGCCTAAACACTGAAGCTTTCTTT.

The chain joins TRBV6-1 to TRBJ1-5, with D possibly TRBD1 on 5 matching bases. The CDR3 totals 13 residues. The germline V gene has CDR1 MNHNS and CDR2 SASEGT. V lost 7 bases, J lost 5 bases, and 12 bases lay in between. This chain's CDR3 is CASTREGYQPQHF. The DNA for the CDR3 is TGTGCCAGCACCAGGGAGGGTTATCAGCCCCAGCATTTT.

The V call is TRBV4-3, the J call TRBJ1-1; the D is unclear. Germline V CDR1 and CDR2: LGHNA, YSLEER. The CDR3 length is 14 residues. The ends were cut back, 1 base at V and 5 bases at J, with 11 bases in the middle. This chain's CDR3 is CASSQAGSGTEAFF. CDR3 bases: TGCGCCAGCAGCCAAGCGGGCAGCGGGACTGAAGCTTTCTTT.

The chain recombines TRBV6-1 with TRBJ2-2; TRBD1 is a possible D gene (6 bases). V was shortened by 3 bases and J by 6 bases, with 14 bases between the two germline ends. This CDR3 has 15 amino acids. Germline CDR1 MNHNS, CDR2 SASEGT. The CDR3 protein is CASSDQGRMSGELFF. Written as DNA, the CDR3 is TGTGCCAGCAGTGACCAGGGGCGGATGTCCGGGGAGCTGTTTTTT.

CDR3 amino acids: CASSPRDRANTEAFF. CDR3 bases: TGTGCCAGCAGCCCCCGGGACAGGGCGAACACTGAAGCTTTCTTT. The J gene is TRBJ1-1, the V gene TRBV9, with TRBD1 matching 9 bases. CDR1 SGDLS and CDR2 YYNGEE come from the germline V gene. CDR3 size: 15 residues. The trim removed 4 bases at V and 1 base at J, leaving 5 bases unmatched. Looking up the rest from reference TRBV9 and TRBJ1-1 gives the full variable domain: DSGVTQTPKHLITATGQRVTLRCSPRSGDLSVYWYQQSLDQGLQFLIQYYNGEERAKGNILERFSAQQFPDLHSELNLSSLELGDSALYFCASSPRDRANTEAFFGQGTRLTVV.

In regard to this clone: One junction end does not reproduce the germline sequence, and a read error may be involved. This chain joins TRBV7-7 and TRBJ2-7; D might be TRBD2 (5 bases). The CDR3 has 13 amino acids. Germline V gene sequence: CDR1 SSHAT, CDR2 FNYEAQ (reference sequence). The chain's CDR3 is CASSLVAGYEQYF. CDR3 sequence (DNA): TGTGCTAGCAGCTTAGTGGCGGGCTACGAGCAGTACTTC.

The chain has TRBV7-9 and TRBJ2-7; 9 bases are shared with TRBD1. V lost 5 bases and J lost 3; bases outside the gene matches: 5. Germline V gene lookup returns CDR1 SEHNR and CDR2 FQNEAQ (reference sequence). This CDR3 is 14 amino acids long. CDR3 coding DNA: TGTGCCAGCAGCGCCGGGACAGGGCGCTACGAGCAGTACTTC. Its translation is CASSAGTGRYEQYF.